This TCR beta chain was obtained from a study of metastatic and nonmetastatic thyroid tumors. Study background: Repertoires from malignant and benign thyroid patients were compared across blood and tumor or nodule tissue.

No patient received treatment before thyroid surgery. Concerning this clone: Its antigen is unknown.

The germline V gene encodes CDR1 DFQATT and CDR2 SNEGSKA (reference sequence). The CDR3 totals 15 residues. V shed 5 bases and J shed 1 base, with 18 bases lying between them. TCRdb reprocessed the PCR reads via MiXCR. The table lists around 40,000 clones, 15% to 20% of them singletons. Study-level points and caveats: It was reportedly found that TCR beta diversity was significantly higher in malignant thyroid tumors than in benign nodules, a difference seen in both blood and tumor samples.

This rearrangement joins TRBV20-1 to TRBJ2-7; tentatively, D is TRBD1 (5 bases). This TCR came from a male donor with papillary thyroid cancer or a benign thyroid nodule (not recorded which). Some clones in this sample may be carry-over from other donors' samples. Sequencing used blood. For the CDR3, the DNA is TGCAGTGCTCGACCCTTCAGGGAACTTTCCTACGAGCAGTACTTC. Amino acid sequence: CSARPFRELSYEQYF.